This T cell receptor (beta chain) came from a study of blood T cell repertoires in COVID-19. Study-level background: Collection of acute and convalescent COVID-19 samples took place in the United States, Italy and Spain. PBMCs, B-cell-depleted T cells, or T cells provided the cDNA or gDNA that made up the material.

During active infection, Seattle patients enrolled and were then monitored through disease. CDR3 length: 17 residues. V gave up 2 bases and J gave up 4 bases, with 18 bases separating them. Germline loops: CDR1 SGHTA, CDR2 FQGNSA. Original analysis: Estimated nucleated cell counts came from reference gene primer amplification. Libraries were prepared by immunoSEQ multiplex PCR; TCRdb keeps only in-frame clonotypes and omits some of them. V and J calls and clone size follow that table, whereas D and trimming were derived from the DNA. This table holds about 200,000 clones, 70% to 90% found once. The receptor's source is a man between 50 and 59 years old with COVID-19, enrolled during active disease. The chain uses TRBV7-2 and TRBJ2-1, with D perhaps matching TRBD2 (6 bases). Sequenced: peripheral blood. The CDR3 DNA reads as TGTGCCAGCAGCTTACTGGGGCAGCGGGTAGGGTACAATGAGCAGTTCTTC. Its translation: CASSLLGQRVGYNEQFF.